This TCR beta chain was sequenced for a study of blood T cell repertoires in COVID-19. Study-level background: There were acute and convalescent COVID-19 samples, and they came from the United States, Italy and Spain. In each case, the material was cDNA or gDNA derived from T cells, B-cell-depleted T cells, or PBMCs.

Per the study methods: For nucleated cells, counts were estimated from reference gene primer amplification. Some clones are missing from TCRdb's copy, which holds only in-frame ones; the method was immunoSEQ multiplex PCR. That table gives V, J and clone size, and the DNA gave D and trimming. The sample consists of around 300,000 clones, over 75% of them appearing once. From germline, CDR1 is SNHLY and CDR2 FYNNEI. There are 15 residues in the CDR3. V gave up 6 bases and J gave up 1 base; unmatched junction bases: 5. The receptor was isolated from a woman between 65 and 79 years old with acute or convalescent COVID-19. What was sequenced was peripheral blood. The chain links TRBV2 to TRBJ1-5, with 8 nucleotides matching TRBD1. CDR3 in DNA: TGTGCCAGCAGGGCCGGACAGGGCAGCAATCAGCCCCAGCATTTT. As protein: CASRAGQGSNQPQHF.